This TCR beta chain stems from a study of T cell responses to AZD1222 COVID-19 vaccine. Overall study results and limits: Most donors were white British, females outnumbered males, and clonal diversity was possibly underestimated.

Data came from immunoSEQ multiplex PCR; TCRdb stores just in-frame clones and leaves some out. Of tens of thousands of clones in the sample, more than 70% were seen once. Points on this clone: Its specificity is not known.

The CDR3 sequence is 14 residues long. Trimming cost V 0 bases and J 9 bases, with 9 bases left between them. Germline values: CDR1 LGHNA, CDR2 YNFKEQ. V and J are TRBV4-2 and TRBJ1-6; the D gene is possibly TRBD1 (6 bases). The clonotype comes from an adult who received the AZD1222 COVID-19 vaccine. Sequencing was performed on peripheral blood, taken 28 days after the second AZD1222 dose. CDR3 nucleotide sequence: TGTGCCAGCAGCCAAGAACAGGGTCTTTCACCCCTCCACTTT. Protein product: CASSQEQGLSPLHF.